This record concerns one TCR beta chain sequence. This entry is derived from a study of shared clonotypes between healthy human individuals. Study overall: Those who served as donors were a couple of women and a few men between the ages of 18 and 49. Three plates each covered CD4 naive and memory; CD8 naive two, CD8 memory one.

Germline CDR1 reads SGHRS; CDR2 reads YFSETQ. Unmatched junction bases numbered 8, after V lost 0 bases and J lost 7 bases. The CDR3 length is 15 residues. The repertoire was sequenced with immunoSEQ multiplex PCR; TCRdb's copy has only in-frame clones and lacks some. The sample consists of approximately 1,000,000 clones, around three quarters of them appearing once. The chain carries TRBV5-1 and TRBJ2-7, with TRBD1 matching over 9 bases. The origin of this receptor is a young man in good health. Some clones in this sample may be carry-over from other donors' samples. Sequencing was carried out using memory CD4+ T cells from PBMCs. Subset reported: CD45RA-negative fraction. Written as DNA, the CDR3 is TGCGCCAGCAGCTTGGGGCCACAGGGGGCATGGGAGCAGTACTTC. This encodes CASSLGPQGAWEQYF.